The clone carrying this T cell receptor (beta chain) was seen more than once but under ten times. Under the authors' procedure: Reference gene primer amplification gave nucleated cell count estimates. TCRdb's copy holds only in-frame clones and misses some; the assay was immunoSEQ multiplex PCR. The V and J calls and the clone size are those of that table, but D and trimming were determined from the DNA. Of about 260,000 clones listed, roughly 79% are singletons. The record originates from a study of blood T cell repertoires in COVID-19. The CDR3 runs 14 residues. CDR1 and CDR2 (germline): MNHEY, SVGAGI. The V segment lost 5 bases and the J segment 2 bases; nucleotides outside the gene matches: 4.

Sequenced sample: peripheral blood. The receptor was derived from a woman older than 75 with acute or convalescent COVID-19. This sequence joins TRBV6-5 and TRBJ1-1; 8 bases are a match to TRBD1. This chain's CDR3 is CASSPTGGNTEAFF. CDR3 DNA: TGTGCCAGCAGTCCAACAGGGGGAAACACTGAAGCTTTCTTT.